Below, 20 T cell receptor beta chains from the same sample are listed, as sequenced in a study of blood T cell repertoires in COVID-19. Assay used: immunoSEQ multiplex PCR; TCRdb lists only in-frame clones, some missing. The table lists 110,000 or so clones, 84% of them singletons. Source material: peripheral blood. The receptors stem from a middle-aged woman with acute or convalescent COVID-19.

This chain joins TRBV7-6 and TRBJ1-1; D is undetermined. Germline-derived CDR1 and CDR2 are SGHVS and FNYEAQ. The length of the CDR3 is 14 residues. V lost 5 bases to trimming and J lost 1 base, with 11 bases between them. The CDR3 DNA sequence: TGTGCCAGCAGCCATAGAACTAGGAACACTGAAGCTTTCTTT. Translating it yields CASSHRTRNTEAFF.

The rearrangement uses TRBV7-2 and TRBJ2-3; 10 positions match TRBD1. CDR3 length: 16 amino acids. With V trimmed by 2 bases and J by 2 bases, 4 bases remained unmatched. Germline-derived CDR1 and CDR2 are SGHTA and FQGNSA. CDR3 sequence: CASSLMDRGTTDTQYF. In DNA form, the CDR3 reads TGTGCCAGCAGCTTAATGGACAGGGGGACCACAGATACGCAGTATTTT.

The rearrangement joins TRBV9 to TRBJ2-1; 7 bases fit TRBD2. The germline V gene has CDR1 SGDLS and CDR2 YYNGEE. V dropped 5 bases and J dropped 8; count of bases not matched to a gene: 13. CDR3 size: 15 residues. CDR3 DNA sequence: TGTGCCAGCAGTTCTGGGAGGGCGGTCATCTATGAGCAGTTCTTC. Its translation is CASSSGRAVIYEQFF.

V is TRBV9 and J is TRBJ1-4, with D perhaps matching TRBD1 (5 bases). The CDR3 extends over 14 amino acids. V lost 5 bases, J lost 8 bases, and 16 bases lay in between. CDR1 is SGDLS, CDR2 YYNGEE, per germline. The CDR3 sequence is CASSIGGVNEKLFF. DNA of the CDR3: TGTGCCAGCAGTATCGGGGGGGTGAACGAAAAACTGTTTTTT.

The chain combines TRBV2 with TRBJ2-5; TRBD2 agrees at 9 bases. The CDR3 contains 13 residues. The germline V gene encodes CDR1 SNHLY and CDR2 FYNNEI. Trimming at V came to 2 bases and at J to 7 bases, leaving 2 bases not matched to a gene. CDR3 DNA sequence: TGTGCCAGCAGTGAACCAGCGGGGGGGACCCAGTACTTC. Translation gives CASSEPAGGTQYF.

This clone showed up just once. CDR3 sequence: CAWSVSAGGLLETQYF. The CDR3, as DNA: TGTGCCTGGAGTGTGAGTGCGGGGGGGCTCCTTGAGACCCAGTACTTC. The rearrangement joins TRBV30 to TRBJ2-5, with 9 positions matching TRBD2. This CDR3 spans 16 amino acids. CDR1 is GTSNPN and CDR2 is SVGIG in the germline V gene (reference sequence). J was trimmed by 5 bases and V by 0 bases; bases with no gene match: 10.

This clone came up a few times. The chain couples TRBV7-9 to TRBJ2-7; D possibly corresponds to TRBD1 (5 bases). V lost 5 bases and J lost 0, with 11 bases in between. This CDR3 contains 14 residues. Germline V gene sequence: CDR1 SEHNR, CDR2 FQNEAQ (reference sequence). DNA for the CDR3: TGTGCCAGCAGCCCGAGACAGAGCTCCTACGAGCAGTACTTC. It codes for CASSPRQSSYEQYF. Using reference TRBV7-9 and TRBJ2-7 for the parts outside the CDR3, the full variable domain is DTGVSQNPRHKITKRGQNVTFRCDPISEHNRLYWYRQTLGQGPEFLTYFQNEAQLEKSRLLSDRFSAERPKGSFSTLEIQRTEQGDSAMYLCASSPRQSSYEQYFGPGTRLTVT.

The V and J genes are TRBV27 and TRBJ2-7, with TRBD2 matching over 8 bases. CDR1 is MNHEY, CDR2 SMNVEV, per germline (reference sequence). Trimming removed 2 bases from V and 2 bases from J; junction bases left unmatched: 5. The CDR3 is 15 amino acids. The CDR3 reads CASSLNPGGAYEQYF. CDR3 nucleotide sequence: TGTGCCAGCAGTTTAAACCCCGGGGGGGCCTACGAGCAGTACTTC.

The chain has TRBV5-1 and TRBJ1-5, with TRBD1 matching 7 bases. The CDR3 covers 14 residues. After removal of 4 bases from V and 7 bases from J, the junction contained 8 bases not matched to a gene. The V gene's germline CDR1 is SGHRS and CDR2 YFSETQ. The CDR3 nucleotides read TGCGCCAGCAGCCAGGGGACAGCTGGCCAGCCCCAGCATTTT. Translating it yields CASSQGTAGQPQHF.

V gene TRBV4-1 combines with J gene TRBJ2-4; possible D gene TRBD1, 5 bases. CDR3 length: 16 residues. V shed 0 bases and J shed 4 bases, with 13 bases lying between them. From germline, CDR1 is MGHRA and CDR2 YSYEKL. The CDR3 here is CASSQEDNTAKNIQYF. The CDR3 DNA is TGCGCCAGCAGCCAAGAGGACAACACAGCTAAAAACATTCAGTACTTC.

The chain carries TRBV18 and TRBJ1-5; no reliable D call. Between the trimmed V and J ends, which lost 4 bases and 7 bases, there was a span of 8 bases. CDR3 length equals 12 residues. Looked up from germline, CDR1 is KGHSH and CDR2 is LQKENI. As DNA, the CDR3 is TGTGCCAGCTCACTTCACATGCAGCCCCAGCATTTT. Encoded protein: CASSLHMQPQHF.

The V gene is TRBV6-5, the J gene TRBJ1-1; TRBD1 might be the D (6 bases). The CDR3 spans 12 residues. Germline assignment: CDR1 MNHEY and CDR2 SVGAGI. Trimming pared 7 bases from V and 5 bases from J, leaving 11 bases between. Written as DNA, the CDR3 is TGTGCCAGCATGCTAACAGGGACTGAAGCTTTCTTT. Translated, it gives CASMLTGTEAFF.

CDR3 residues: CASSLNGRGNEKLFF. In DNA, the CDR3 is TGTGCCAGCAGCCTAAACGGACGGGGTAATGAAAAACTGTTTTTT. This chain links TRBV6-5 with TRBJ1-4; D remains unclear. V was cut by 6 bases and J by 4 bases, with 15 bases left in between. In germline, CDR1 is MNHEY, CDR2 SVGAGI. CDR3 size: 15 residues.

This clone was seen more than once but under ten times. This sequence joins TRBV12-3 or TRBV12-4 and TRBJ2-5; D is undetermined. Trimming shortened V by 4 bases and J by 6 bases, and 9 bases separated the two germline ends. This CDR3 comprises 12 residues. CDR3 amino acids: CASSYLLQTQYF. The CDR3 DNA reads as TGTGCCAGCAGTTATTTACTTCAGACCCAGTACTTC.

The genes are TRBV7-8 and TRBJ2-7; TRBD2 matches 12 bases. Trimming removed 5 bases from V and 2 bases from J; junction bases left unmatched: 7. This CDR3 is built from 16 residues. Looked up from germline, CDR1 is SGHVS and CDR2 is FQNEAQ. CDR3: CASSTRLAGETYEQYF. CDR3 nucleotides: TGTGCCAGCAGCACCCGACTAGCGGGGGAGACCTACGAGCAGTACTTC.

The chain uses TRBV11-2 and TRBJ2-7, with TRBD2 matching 8 bases. CDR1 and CDR2 from the germline V gene are SGHAT and FQNNGV. This CDR3 comprises 16 residues. V shed 5 bases, J shed 4 bases, and the junction held 13 bases outside the gene matches. The CDR3 reads CASSQTTSETSYEQYF. The CDR3 coding sequence is TGTGCCAGCAGCCAGACGACTAGCGAAACATCGTACGAGCAGTACTTC.

This clone occurred once. The CDR3 sequence is CATRPGTFNSPLHF. In DNA, the CDR3 is TGTGCCACCCGCCCCGGGACTTTTAATTCACCCCTCCACTTT. The chain has TRBV3-1 (or the pseudogene TRBV3-2) and TRBJ1-6, with D tentatively TRBD1 (5 bases). Germline CDR1 and CDR2: LGHDT and YNNKEL (reference sequence). The CDR3 covers 14 residues. V lost 10 bases to trimming and J lost 6 bases, with 16 bases between them.

This clone was seen more than once but under ten times. The rearrangement uses TRBV7-9 and TRBJ2-7, with 10 bases lining up with TRBD2. The trim removed 4 bases at V and 3 bases at J, leaving 6 bases unmatched. The CDR3 length is 15 residues. Germline CDR1 and CDR2: SEHNR and FQNEAQ (reference sequence). The CDR3 loop is CASSSPLAGVYEQYF. The CDR3 DNA reads as TGTGCCAGCAGCTCCCCCCTAGCGGGGGTCTACGAGCAGTACTTC.

The chain recombines TRBV3-1 (or the pseudogene TRBV3-2) with TRBJ2-2, with a weak D call TRBD2 (5 bases). The ends were cut back, 2 bases at V and 0 bases at J, with 10 bases in the middle. This CDR3 has 16 residues. CDR1 and CDR2 (germline): LGHDT, YNNKEL (reference sequence). CDR3 protein: CASSQRGQANTGELFF. CDR3 sequence (DNA): TGTGCCAGCAGCCAAAGAGGGCAAGCGAACACCGGGGAGCTGTTTTTT.

The V and J genes are TRBV6-5 and TRBJ1-2; TRBD1 agrees at 7 bases. CDR1 is MNHEY and CDR2 is SVGAGI in the germline V gene. The ends lost 0 bases at V and 3 bases at J; junction bases unmatched: 4. The CDR3 sequence is 15 residues long. The CDR3, as DNA: TGTGCCAGCAGTTACTCTCCCGGGACAGACTATGGCTACACCTTC. Protein sequence: CASSYSPGTDYGYTF.